The source of this TCR beta chain is a study of breast tumors, draining lymph nodes, adjacent tissues. The study, taken as a whole, reports: Tumor repertoires ranked between lymph nodes and nontumor tissue in diversity, with V and J gene preferences. That most tumor T cells come from lymph nodes remained unproven. Compared with basal-like, luminal-like tumors shared significantly more repertoire with nontumor tissue. Findings are consistent with lymph node origin and intratumoral expansion of most tumor T cells.

Samples came from axillary lymph nodes draining the breast cancer. Via MiXCR, TCRdb re-called the multiplex PCR reads, giving one row per CDR3 protein. The table shows 150,000 to 200,000 distinct CDR3 sequences, with 31% occurring only once. As for this clonotype: The antigen is unknown.

This CDR3 region has 14 residues. The germline V gene has CDR1 SGHKS and CDR2 YYEKEE (reference sequence). What was sequenced was axillary lymph node tissue. The TCR originated in a female donor with breast cancer. Some clones in this sample may be carry-over from other donors' samples. The gene calls are TRBV5-5 and TRBJ1-6, with 8 bases aligning to TRBD1. CDR3 loop: CARTGTGHNSPLHF. The CDR3 DNA reads as TGTGCTAGAACTGGGACAGGTCATAATTCACCCCTCCACTTT.